A single sample is the source of the 17 T cell receptor beta chains below, sequenced in a study of T cells in localized non-small cell lung cancer. This table comes from immunoSEQ multiplex PCR, and its TCRdb copy is limited to in-frame clones, with some not included. The sample shows about 59,000 clones, roughly 90% of them seen only once. The sequencing here drew on peripheral blood, taken before any cancer treatment. The receptors come from a woman aged 35-75 years with stage I lung adenocarcinoma.

J is TRBJ1-2 and V is TRBV28, with D hard to call. There are 13 residues in the CDR3. Per the germline V gene, CDR1 is MDHEN and CDR2 is SYDVKM. The ends were cut back, 8 bases at V and 4 bases at J, with 14 bases in the middle. CDR3 region: CASAETGIYGYTF. The CDR3 nucleotides are TGTGCCAGCGCCGAGACGGGAATCTATGGCTACACCTTC.

CDR3 amino acids: CASSREDSNTGELFF. The CDR3 nucleotides read TGTGCCAGCAGCCGAGAGGACAGCAACACCGGGGAGCTGTTTTTT. The chain employs TRBV4-2 and TRBJ2-2; D is perhaps TRBD1 (6 bases). The germline CDR1 and CDR2 sequences are LGHNA and YNFKEQ. The CDR3 extends over 15 amino acids. V lost 4 bases and J lost 2, with 11 bases in between.

The chain combines TRBV11-1 with TRBJ2-2; 8 bases match TRBD2. The CDR3 loop spans 15 amino acids. The junction had 5 bases not matched to a gene; V was cut back by 6 bases and J by 2 bases. Germline loops: CDR1 SGHAT, CDR2 FQDESV (reference sequence). CDR3 DNA sequence: TGTGCCAGCAGACTGGGACTAGAAAACACCGGGGAGCTGTTTTTT. It translates to CASRLGLENTGELFF.

This sequence joins TRBV9 and TRBJ1-1; maybe TRBD1 (6 bases). V lost 3 bases and J 0 bases, leaving 9 bases between the germline ends. Germline V gives CDR1 SGDLS, CDR2 YYNGEE. The CDR3 totals 14 residues. The CDR3 nucleotides read TGTGCCAGCAGCGAGGGACATATGAACACTGAAGCTTTCTTT. This sequence encodes CASSEGHMNTEAFF. Complete variable domain (other parts from reference TRBV9 and TRBJ1-1): DSGVTQTPKHLITATGQRVTLRCSPRSGDLSVYWYQQSLDQGLQFLIQYYNGEERAKGNILERFSAQQFPDLHSELNLSSLELGDSALYFCASSEGHMNTEAFFGQGTRLTVV.

This chain uses TRBV5-5 with TRBJ2-2, with a possible D match to TRBD1 (5 bases). The CDR3 consists of 18 residues. CDR1 is SGHKS and CDR2 is YYEKEE in the germline V gene (reference sequence). V shed 3 bases and J shed 0 bases, with 18 bases lying between them. CDR3 region: CASSSAYIGHSNTGELFF. CDR3 in DNA: TGTGCCAGCAGCTCGGCATATATTGGACACTCGAACACCGGGGAGCTGTTTTTT.

J is TRBJ1-5 and V is TRBV6-6, with 7 bases identical to TRBD1. The V gene's germline CDR1 is MNHNY and CDR2 SVGAGI (reference sequence). This CDR3 is built from 13 residues. V trimming: 6 bases; J trimming: 6 bases; junction bases outside the gene matches: 5. The DNA of the CDR3 is TGTGCCAGCAGACGTGACAGGGCTCAGCCCCAGCATTTT. Translation: CASRRDRAQPQHF.

The V gene is TRBV7-6, the J gene TRBJ2-5; tentative D call: TRBD2 (6 bases). This CDR3 comprises 17 residues. CDR1 and CDR2 (germline): SGHVS, FNYEAQ. V dropped 5 bases and J dropped 4 bases, with 23 bases sitting between them. The CDR3 region has the DNA TGTGCCAGCAGCCTAGTATTGGTTGGGGCGGGAACAGAGACCCAGTACTTC. This codes for CASSLVLVGAGTETQYF.

The chain uses TRBV6-6 and TRBJ1-1; D gene ambiguous. Trimming pared 8 bases from V and 2 bases from J, leaving 12 bases between. The length of the CDR3 is 13 residues. Germline V gives CDR1 MNHNY, CDR2 SVGAGI (reference sequence). DNA of the CDR3: TGTGCCAGCTCTCAGCGCGTTAACACTGAAGCTTTCTTT. Its protein is CASSQRVNTEAFF.

A single count supports this clone. V and J are TRBV6-5 and TRBJ2-2; the D is unclear. CDR3 length equals 13 residues. CDR1 and CDR2 from the germline V gene are MNHEY and SVGAGI. Between the trimmed V and J ends, which lost 10 bases and 4 bases, there was a span of 13 bases. CDR3 protein: CATFLGPTGELFF. Here the CDR3 DNA reads TGTGCCACCTTTCTTGGGCCCACCGGGGAGCTGTTTTTT.

V is TRBV6-5 and J is TRBJ2-1, with a weak D call TRBD2 (6 bases). The CDR3 consists of 11 residues. The germline V gene encodes CDR1 MNHEY and CDR2 SVGAGI. CDR3: CAHSGYNEQFF. The CDR3 DNA is TGTGCACACAGCGGGTACAATGAGCAGTTCTTC.

The rearrangement uses TRBV27 and TRBJ2-5, with TRBD2 matching 11 bases. TRBJ2-7 matches the DNA end more closely, so the J call is doubtful. The CDR3 spans 15 residues. Germline assignment: CDR1 MNHEY and CDR2 SMNVEV (reference sequence). The CDR3 sequence is CASSLETSGTSEQYF. CDR3 bases: TGTGCCAGCAGTTTAGAGACTAGCGGGACATCCGAGCAGTACTTC.

This rearrangement joins TRBV6-5 to TRBJ1-3, with unresolved D. Germline CDR1 and CDR2: MNHEY and SVGAGI. V lost 5 bases and J 3 bases, leaving 2 bases between the germline ends. The CDR3 contains 11 residues. In nucleotides, the CDR3 is TGTGCCAGCAGTGTTGGAAACACCATATATTTT. Protein: CASSVGNTIYF.

About this clone: A far larger clone differs by one base, so this is likely a read error. V is TRBV9 and J is TRBJ2-7; TRBD1 aligns across 7 bases. The length of the CDR3 is 13 residues. The V segment lost 4 bases and the J segment 2 bases; nucleotides outside the gene matches: 3. Germline V gene lookup returns CDR1 SGDLS and CDR2 YYNGEE. The CDR3 spells CASSTGQTYEQYF. DNA of the CDR3: TGTGCCAGCAGCACGGGACAGACCTACGAGCAGTACTTC.

V is TRBV7-9 and J is TRBJ1-1; the match to TRBD1 covers 10 bases. Germline-derived CDR1 and CDR2 are SEHNR and FQNEAQ (reference sequence). V shed 5 bases, J shed 2 bases, and the junction held 8 bases outside the gene matches. The CDR3 consists of 16 residues. CDR3 DNA: TGTGCCAGCAGCACCGGGACAGGGGAGGGTAACACTGAAGCTTTCTTT. Translated, it gives CASSTGTGEGNTEAFF.

The chain joins TRBV2 to TRBJ1-2, with 7 nucleotides matching TRBD1. After removal of 4 bases from V and 2 bases from J, the junction contained 10 bases not matched to a gene. From germline, CDR1 is SNHLY and CDR2 FYNNEI. The CDR3 has 16 amino acids. CDR3 in amino acids: CASSGPLTGPNYGYTF. The DNA for the CDR3 is TGTGCCAGCAGTGGACCTTTGACAGGGCCAAACTATGGCTACACCTTC.

This chain links TRBV5-1 with TRBJ2-6; 7 positions agree with TRBD2. The CDR3 covers 17 residues. V was clipped by 0 bases and J by 0 bases; unmatched bases: 3. The germline gives CDR1 SGHRS, CDR2 YFSETQ. The DNA for the CDR3 is TGCGCCAGCAGCTTGGCCGGGGGGAGCTCTGGGGCCAACGTCCTGACTTTC. Encoded protein: CASSLAGGSSGANVLTF.

The V gene is TRBV6-1, the J gene TRBJ2-2; 9 bases are shared with TRBD1. Germline CDR1 and CDR2: MNHNS and SASEGT. This CDR3 is built from 17 residues. V trimming: 3 bases; J trimming: 3 bases; junction bases outside the gene matches: 8. The CDR3 bases are TGTGCCAGCAGTGAGTACACAGGGGGCCTTGACACCGGGGAGCTGTTTTTT. Amino acids: CASSEYTGGLDTGELFF.